This T cell receptor (beta chain) was obtained from a study of spatial heterogeneity in lung cancer. Via MiXCR, TCRdb re-called the 5' RACE reads, giving one row per CDR3 protein. The sample includes 40,000 to 45,000 distinct CDR3 sequences, around 7% seen only once; the top ten take 43%. The CDR3 extends over 15 amino acids. The V end lost 1 base, the J end lost 1 base, and 12 bases lay between the germline ends. Germline CDR1 and CDR2: SQVTM and ANQGSEA. Study results and limitations: Circulating ubiquitous expanded tumor TCRs were observed more frequently at resection than at follow-up.

This clonotype showed up many times. Its target is unknown. Time point denoted: sample taken at primary tumor resection. The specimen comprised PBMCs, sampled at surgery. The rearrangement joins TRBV29-1 to TRBJ2-3; TRBD1 or TRBD2 may be the D gene (5 bases each). The TCR sequence derives from a female donor with early-stage non-small cell lung cancer. Here the CDR3 reads CSVEVGVLGTDTQYF. The CDR3 bases are TGCAGCGTTGAAGTGGGGGTTCTAGGCACAGATACGCAGTATTTT.